This TCR beta chain was documented in a study of blood T cell repertoires in COVID-19. Study summary: COVID-19 samples collected from the United States, Italy and Spain covered acute and convalescent phases. The analysed material was cDNA or gDNA that came from T cells, B-cell-depleted T cells, or PBMCs.

Germline-derived CDR1 and CDR2 are GTSNPN and SVGIG (reference sequence). There are 16 residues in the CDR3. After removal of 1 base from V and 5 bases from J, the junction contained 13 bases not matched to a gene. Data came from immunoSEQ multiplex PCR; TCRdb stores just in-frame clones and leaves some out. In the table there are 60,000 to 80,000 clones, around 87% of which are singletons. The sequenced material came from peripheral blood. The origin of this receptor is a woman in her fifties or sixties with COVID-19, enrolled during active disease. The chain is built from TRBV30 and TRBJ1-1, with 7 positions matching TRBD1. This CDR3 is CAWSAGQVGGRTEAFF. The CDR3 DNA sequence: TGTGCCTGGAGTGCTGGACAGGTTGGGGGACGGACTGAAGCTTTCTTT.